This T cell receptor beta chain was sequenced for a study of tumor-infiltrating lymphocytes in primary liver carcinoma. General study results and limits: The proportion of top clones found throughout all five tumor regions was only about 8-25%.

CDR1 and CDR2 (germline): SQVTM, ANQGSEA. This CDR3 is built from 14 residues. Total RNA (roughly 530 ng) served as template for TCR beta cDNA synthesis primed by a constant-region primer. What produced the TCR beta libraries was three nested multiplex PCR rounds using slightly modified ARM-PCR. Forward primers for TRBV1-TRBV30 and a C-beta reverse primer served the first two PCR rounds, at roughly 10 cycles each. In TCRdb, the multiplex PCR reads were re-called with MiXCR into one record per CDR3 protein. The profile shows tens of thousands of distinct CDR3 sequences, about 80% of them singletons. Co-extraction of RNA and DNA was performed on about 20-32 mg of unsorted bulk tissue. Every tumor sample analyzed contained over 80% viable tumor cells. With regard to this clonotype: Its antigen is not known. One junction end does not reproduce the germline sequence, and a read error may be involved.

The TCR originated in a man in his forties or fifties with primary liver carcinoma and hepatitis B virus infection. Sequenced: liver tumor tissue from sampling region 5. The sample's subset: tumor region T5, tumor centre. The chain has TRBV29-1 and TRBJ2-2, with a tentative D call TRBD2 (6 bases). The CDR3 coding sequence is TGCAGCGTCCCCGGTCCGGGACTCACCTGGGAGCTGTTTTTT. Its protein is CSVPGPGLTWELFF.